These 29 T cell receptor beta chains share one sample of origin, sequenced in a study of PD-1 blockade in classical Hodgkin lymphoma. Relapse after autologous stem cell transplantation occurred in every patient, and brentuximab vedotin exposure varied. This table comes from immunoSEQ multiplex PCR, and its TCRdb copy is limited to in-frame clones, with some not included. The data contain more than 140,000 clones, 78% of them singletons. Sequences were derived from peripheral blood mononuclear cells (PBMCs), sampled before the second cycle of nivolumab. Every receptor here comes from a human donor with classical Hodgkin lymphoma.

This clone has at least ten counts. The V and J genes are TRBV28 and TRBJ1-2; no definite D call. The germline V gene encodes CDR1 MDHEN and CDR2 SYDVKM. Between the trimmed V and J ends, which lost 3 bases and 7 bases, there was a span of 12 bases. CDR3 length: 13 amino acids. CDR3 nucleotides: TGTGCCAGCAGTTTGGACGCCGTACGTGGCTACACCTTC. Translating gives CASSLDAVRGYTF.

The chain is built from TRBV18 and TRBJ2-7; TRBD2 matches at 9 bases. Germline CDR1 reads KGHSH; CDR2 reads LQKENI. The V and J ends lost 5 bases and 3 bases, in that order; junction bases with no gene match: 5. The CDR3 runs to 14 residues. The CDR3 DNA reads TGTGCCAGCTCATCGGGACTAGCTAACTACGAGCAGTACTTC. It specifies CASSSGLANYEQYF. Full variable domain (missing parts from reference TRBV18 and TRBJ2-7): NAGVMQNPRHLVRRRGQEARLRCSPMKGHSHVYWYRQLPEEGLKFMVYLQKENIIDESGMPKERFSAEFPKEGPSILRIQQVVRGDSAAYFCASSSGLANYEQYFGPGTRLTVT.

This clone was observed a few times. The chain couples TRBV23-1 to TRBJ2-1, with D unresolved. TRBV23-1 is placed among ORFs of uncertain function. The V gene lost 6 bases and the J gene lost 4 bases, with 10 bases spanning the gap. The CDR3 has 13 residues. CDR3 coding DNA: TGCGCCAGCAGCCTACCCGGGTACAATGAGCAGTTCTTC. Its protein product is CASSLPGYNEQFF.

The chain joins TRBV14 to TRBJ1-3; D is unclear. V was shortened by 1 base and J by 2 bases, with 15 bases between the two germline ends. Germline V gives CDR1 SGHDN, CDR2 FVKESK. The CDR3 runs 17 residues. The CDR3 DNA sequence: TGTGCCAGCAGCCAAGTCCGACCTCCATGGCCTGGAAACACCATATATTTT. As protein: CASSQVRPPWPGNTIYF.

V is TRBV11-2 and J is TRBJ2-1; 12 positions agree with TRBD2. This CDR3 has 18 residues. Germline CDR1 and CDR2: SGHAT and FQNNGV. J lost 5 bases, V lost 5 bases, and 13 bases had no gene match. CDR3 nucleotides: TGTGCCAGCAGCACAGCCGCGGGACTAGCGGGCAAAGACAATGAGCAGTTCTTC. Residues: CASSTAAGLAGKDNEQFF.

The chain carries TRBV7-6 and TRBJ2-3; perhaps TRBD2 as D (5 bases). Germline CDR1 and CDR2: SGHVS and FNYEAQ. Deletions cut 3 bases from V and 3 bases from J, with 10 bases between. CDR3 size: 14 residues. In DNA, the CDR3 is TGTGCCAGCAGCTTGCCCCAGCGGACAGATACGCAGTATTTT. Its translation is CASSLPQRTDTQYF.

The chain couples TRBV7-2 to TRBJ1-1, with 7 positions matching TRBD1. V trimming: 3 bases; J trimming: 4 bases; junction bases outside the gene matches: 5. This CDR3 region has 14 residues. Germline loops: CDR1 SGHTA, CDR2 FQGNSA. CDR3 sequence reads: CASSFLRGRTEAFF. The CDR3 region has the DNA TGTGCCAGCAGCTTCTTGAGGGGGCGCACTGAAGCTTTCTTT.

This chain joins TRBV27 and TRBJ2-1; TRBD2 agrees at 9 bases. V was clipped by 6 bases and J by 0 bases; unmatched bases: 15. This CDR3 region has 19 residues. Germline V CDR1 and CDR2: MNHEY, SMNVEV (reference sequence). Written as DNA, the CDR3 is TGTGCCAGCAGAGGGGCGGGAGGGCCAGAAAAGAGCTCCTACAATGAGCAGTTCTTC. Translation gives CASRGAGGPEKSSYNEQFF.

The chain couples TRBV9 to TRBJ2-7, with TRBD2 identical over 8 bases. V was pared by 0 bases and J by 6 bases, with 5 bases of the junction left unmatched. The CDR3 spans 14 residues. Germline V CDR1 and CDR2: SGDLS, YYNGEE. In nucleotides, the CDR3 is TGTGCCAGCAGCGTAGCGGGAGGGTTTCTCGAGCAGTACTTC. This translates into CASSVAGGFLEQYF.

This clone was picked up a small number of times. CDR3 region: CASSLAGQVVTFF. As DNA, the CDR3 is TGTGCCAGCAGCTTAGCCGGACAGGTCGTAACTTTCTTT. This chain connects TRBV11-2 to TRBJ1-1; 7 bases map to TRBD1. Per germline, CDR1 SGHAT and CDR2 FQNNGV. V shed 1 base and J 12 bases; nucleotides not matched to a gene: 8. The CDR3 extends over 13 amino acids.

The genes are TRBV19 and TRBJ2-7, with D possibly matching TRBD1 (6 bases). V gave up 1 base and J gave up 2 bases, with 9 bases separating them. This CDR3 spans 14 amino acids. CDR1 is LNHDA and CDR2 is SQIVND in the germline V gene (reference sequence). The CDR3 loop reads CASSIVGGTYEQYF. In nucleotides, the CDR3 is TGTGCCAGTAGTATAGTAGGGGGAACCTACGAGCAGTACTTC.

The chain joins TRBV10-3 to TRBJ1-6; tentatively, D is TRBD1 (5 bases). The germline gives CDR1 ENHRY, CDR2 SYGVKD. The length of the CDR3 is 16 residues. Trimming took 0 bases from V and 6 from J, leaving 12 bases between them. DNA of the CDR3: TGTGCCATCAGTGAGTCGAGCCAGGGAGGTAATTCACCCCTCCACTTT. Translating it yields CAISESSQGGNSPLHF.

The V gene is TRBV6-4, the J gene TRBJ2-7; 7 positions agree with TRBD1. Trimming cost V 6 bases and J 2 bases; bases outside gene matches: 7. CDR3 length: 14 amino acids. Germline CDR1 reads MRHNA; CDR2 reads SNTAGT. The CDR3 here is CASRLGTAPYEQYF. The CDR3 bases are TGTGCCAGCAGGCTCGGGACAGCTCCCTACGAGCAGTACTTC.

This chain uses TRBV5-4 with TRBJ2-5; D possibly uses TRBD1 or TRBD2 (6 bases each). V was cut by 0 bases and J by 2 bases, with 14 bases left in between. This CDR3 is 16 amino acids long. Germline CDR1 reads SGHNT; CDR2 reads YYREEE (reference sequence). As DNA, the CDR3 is TGTGCCAGCAGCTTGGTTTCGGGGGCCCTACAAGAGACCCAGTACTTC. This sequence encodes CASSLVSGALQETQYF.

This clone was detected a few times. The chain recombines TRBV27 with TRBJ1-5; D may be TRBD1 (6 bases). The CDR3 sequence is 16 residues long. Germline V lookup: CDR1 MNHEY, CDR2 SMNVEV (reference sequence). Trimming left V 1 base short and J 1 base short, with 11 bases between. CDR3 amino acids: CASSLFWGLSNQPQHF. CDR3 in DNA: TGTGCCAGCAGTTTATTTTGGGGGCTAAGCAATCAGCCCCAGCATTTT.

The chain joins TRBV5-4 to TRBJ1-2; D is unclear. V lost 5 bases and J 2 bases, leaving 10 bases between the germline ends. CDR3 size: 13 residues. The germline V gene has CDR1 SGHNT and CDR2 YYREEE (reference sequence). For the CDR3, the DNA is TGTGCCAGCAGGCAACCAGGAAACTATGGCTACACCTTC. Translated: CASRQPGNYGYTF.

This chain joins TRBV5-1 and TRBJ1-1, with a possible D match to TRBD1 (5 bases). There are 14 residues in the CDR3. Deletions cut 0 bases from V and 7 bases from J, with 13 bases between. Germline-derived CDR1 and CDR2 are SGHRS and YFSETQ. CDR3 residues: CASSLAPGNFEAFF. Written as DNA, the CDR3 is TGCGCCAGCAGCTTGGCCCCAGGGAATTTTGAAGCTTTCTTT.

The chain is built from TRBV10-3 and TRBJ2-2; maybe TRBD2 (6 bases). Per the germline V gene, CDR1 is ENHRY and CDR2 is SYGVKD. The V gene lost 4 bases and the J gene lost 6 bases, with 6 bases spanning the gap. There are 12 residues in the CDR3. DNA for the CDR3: TGTGCCATCAGTGCGGGAGCCGGGGAGCTGTTTTTT. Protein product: CAISAGAGELFF.

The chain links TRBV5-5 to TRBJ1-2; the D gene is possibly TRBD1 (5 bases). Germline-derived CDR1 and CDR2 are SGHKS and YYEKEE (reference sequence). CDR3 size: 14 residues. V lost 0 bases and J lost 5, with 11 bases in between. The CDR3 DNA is TGTGCCAGCAGCTTGGCCCCGGACACATATGGCTACACCTTC. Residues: CASSLAPDTYGYTF.

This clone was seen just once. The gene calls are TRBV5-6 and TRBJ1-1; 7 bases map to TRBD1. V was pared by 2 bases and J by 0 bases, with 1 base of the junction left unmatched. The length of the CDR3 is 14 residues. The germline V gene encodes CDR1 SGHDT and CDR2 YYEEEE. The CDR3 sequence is CASSFDRVNTEAFF. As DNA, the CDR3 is TGTGCCAGCAGCTTTGACAGGGTGAACACTGAAGCTTTCTTT.

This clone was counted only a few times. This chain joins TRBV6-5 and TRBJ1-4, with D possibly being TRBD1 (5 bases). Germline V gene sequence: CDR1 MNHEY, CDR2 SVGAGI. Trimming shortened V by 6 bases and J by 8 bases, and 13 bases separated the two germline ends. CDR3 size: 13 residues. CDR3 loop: CASSPRQLEKLFF. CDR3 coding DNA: TGTGCCAGCAGCCCCCGACAGTTAGAAAAACTGTTTTTT.

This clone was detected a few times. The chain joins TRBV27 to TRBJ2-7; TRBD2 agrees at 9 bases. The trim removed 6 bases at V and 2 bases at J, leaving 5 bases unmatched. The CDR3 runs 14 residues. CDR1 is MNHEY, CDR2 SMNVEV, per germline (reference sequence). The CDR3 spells CASRRLAVAYEQYF. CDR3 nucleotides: TGTGCCAGCAGGAGACTAGCGGTGGCCTACGAGCAGTACTTC.

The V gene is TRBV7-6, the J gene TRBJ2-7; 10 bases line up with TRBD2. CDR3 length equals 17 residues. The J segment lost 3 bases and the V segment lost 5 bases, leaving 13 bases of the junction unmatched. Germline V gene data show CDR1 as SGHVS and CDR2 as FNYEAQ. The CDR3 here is CASSRYLSGGTYYEQYF. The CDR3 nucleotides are TGTGCCAGCAGCCGTTACCTTAGCGGGGGGACTTACTACGAGCAGTACTTC.

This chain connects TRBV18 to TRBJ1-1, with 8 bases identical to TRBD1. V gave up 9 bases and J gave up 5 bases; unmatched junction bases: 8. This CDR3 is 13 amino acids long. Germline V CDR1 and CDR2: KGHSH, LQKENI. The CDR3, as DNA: TGTGCCAGTTGTCAGGGGGCGGAAACTGAAGCTTTCTTT. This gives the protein CASCQGAETEAFF.

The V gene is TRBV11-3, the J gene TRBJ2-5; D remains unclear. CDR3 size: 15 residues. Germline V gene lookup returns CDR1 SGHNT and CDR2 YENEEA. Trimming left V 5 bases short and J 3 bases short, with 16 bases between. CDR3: CASSRTPTREETQYF. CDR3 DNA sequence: TGTGCCAGCAGCCGAACTCCCACACGGGAAGAGACCCAGTACTTC.

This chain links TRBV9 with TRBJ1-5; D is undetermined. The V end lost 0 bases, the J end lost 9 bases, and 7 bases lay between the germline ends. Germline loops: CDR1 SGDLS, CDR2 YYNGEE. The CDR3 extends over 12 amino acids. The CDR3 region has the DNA TGTGCCAGCAGCGTAGGGTTGGGGCCCCAGCATTTT. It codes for CASSVGLGPQHF.

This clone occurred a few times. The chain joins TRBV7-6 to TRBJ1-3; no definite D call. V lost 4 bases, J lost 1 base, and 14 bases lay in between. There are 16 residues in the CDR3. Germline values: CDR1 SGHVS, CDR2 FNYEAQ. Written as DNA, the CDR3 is TGTGCCAGCAGCTCTGCTTTTAGAGAGTCTGGAAACACCATATATTTT. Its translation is CASSSAFRESGNTIYF.

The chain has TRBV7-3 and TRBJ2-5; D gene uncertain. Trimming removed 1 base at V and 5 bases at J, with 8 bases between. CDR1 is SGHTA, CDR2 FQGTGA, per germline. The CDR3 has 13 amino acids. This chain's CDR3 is CASSLIPAETQYF. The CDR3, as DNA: TGTGCCAGCAGCTTAATTCCCGCTGAGACCCAGTACTTC.

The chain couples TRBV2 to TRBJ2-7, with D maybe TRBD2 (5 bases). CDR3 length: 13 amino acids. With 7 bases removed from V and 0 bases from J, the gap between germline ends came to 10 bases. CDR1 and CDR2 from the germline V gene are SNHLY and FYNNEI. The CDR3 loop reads CASKAATSYEQYF. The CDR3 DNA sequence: TGTGCCAGCAAAGCGGCCACCTCCTACGAGCAGTACTTC.